This paragraph reports one T cell receptor (beta chain). The target antigen is unknown. This sample was taken from a study of CD8+ T cells in alopecia areata. Indicated treatment: oral pan-JAK inhibitor, 5-10 mg twice daily. cDNA serving as the sequencing template came from extracted, reverse transcribed RNA. The data were produced by immunoSEQ multiplex PCR, yet TCRdb's version contains in-frame clones alone and is incomplete. Among some 180,000 clones listed, roughly 46% were seen once. General study points: Against the mouse data, patients shared TCRs less clearly, possibly for HLA reasons.

CDR1 is MNHEY and CDR2 is SVGAGI in the germline V gene. Trimming took off 2 bases at V and 4 bases at J, with 17 bases between the two ends. This CDR3 comprises 16 residues. The chain joins TRBV6-5 to TRBJ2-5, with D possibly being TRBD1 or TRBD2 (5 bases each). The TCR originated in a human donor with alopecia areata. Sample: CD8+ T cells sorted from blood, taken around week 54, from a patient treated with tofacitinib. The CDR3 DNA reads as TGTGCCAGCAGTTACATCCTCGGGACCCAAGGAGAGACCCAGTACTTC. This codes for CASSYILGTQGETQYF.